These 8 T cell receptor beta chains came from one sample sequenced in a study of cytomegalovirus exposure and HLA in healthy donors. Primers: 60 Vbeta forward and 13 Jbeta reverse. Assay: immunoSEQ multiplex PCR; the TCRdb copy retains only in-frame clones and omits some. Of fewer than 250,000 clones listed, roughly four fifths are singletons. The source material was PBMCs. These receptors originate from a woman under 40 in good health and CMV-seropositive.

V gene TRBV11-2 combines with J gene TRBJ2-4; D is unresolved. Germline CDR1 reads SGHAT; CDR2 reads FQNNGV. The CDR3 extends over 19 amino acids. Trimming pared 5 bases from V and 1 base from J, leaving 24 bases between. Here the CDR3 reads CASSPLVTLPREAKNIQYF. The CDR3 coding sequence is TGTGCCAGCAGCCCCCTGGTCACCCTCCCCCGAGAGGCCAAAAACATTCAGTACTTC.

The gene calls are TRBV6-5 and TRBJ1-2, with a tentative D call TRBD1 (5 bases). Germline V gene sequence: CDR1 MNHEY, CDR2 SVGAGI. The CDR3 spans 13 residues. V was cut by 7 bases and J by 2 bases, with 11 bases left in between. The CDR3 DNA reads TGTGCCAGCATGGGGGACTTCAACTATGGCTACACCTTC. Protein: CASMGDFNYGYTF.

V gene TRBV28 combines with J gene TRBJ2-6; tentatively, D is TRBD1 (6 bases). V was clipped by 6 bases and J by 1 base, with 10 bases between them. Looked up from germline, CDR1 is MDHEN and CDR2 is SYDVKM. The CDR3 totals 15 residues. The CDR3 DNA is TGTGCCAGCAGGGACAGTCTTTCTGGGGCCAACGTCCTGACTTTC. It encodes CASRDSLSGANVLTF.

As to this clone: Other DNA sequences in the same sample also yield this CDR3. The chain is built from TRBV11-2 and TRBJ1-2; D gene ambiguous. This CDR3 has 15 residues. Germline CDR1 and CDR2: SGHAT and FQNNGV. V lost 1 base, J lost 0 bases, and 9 bases lay in between. The CDR3 spells CASSLGTDSNYGYTF. The CDR3 DNA reads as TGTGCCAGCAGCTTAGGGACTGACTCTAACTATGGCTACACCTTC.

This rearrangement joins TRBV2 to TRBJ2-7; 8 nucleotides line up with TRBD2. Trimming at V came to 7 bases and at J to 0 bases, leaving 5 bases not matched to a gene. Germline CDR1 and CDR2: SNHLY and FYNNEI. This CDR3 has 14 amino acids. The CDR3 DNA is TGTGCCAGCACCCTAAGCGGGAGCTCCTACGAGCAGTACTTC. Amino acids: CASTLSGSSYEQYF.

The chain couples TRBV2 to TRBJ2-1, with 9 bases lining up with TRBD2. From germline, CDR1 is SNHLY and CDR2 FYNNEI. CDR3 length: 14 amino acids. V gave up 8 bases and J gave up 7 bases; unmatched junction bases: 9. This CDR3 reads CASRVLAGANEQFF. CDR3 nucleotide sequence: TGTGCCAGCCGGGTCTTAGCGGGAGCGAATGAGCAGTTCTTC.

The rearrangement joins TRBV18 to TRBJ1-1; 7 nucleotides line up with TRBD1. Germline loops: CDR1 KGHSH, CDR2 LQKENI. J gave up 5 bases and V 6 bases, and 12 bases lay outside the gene matches. The CDR3 is 15 amino acids. In DNA form, the CDR3 reads TGTGCCAGCTCGCCCCTCCCCGACAGGGAGACTGAAGCTTTCTTT. It encodes CASSPLPDRETEAFF. The entire variable domain, with the rest obtained from reference TRBV18 and TRBJ1-1, is as follows: NAGVMQNPRHLVRRRGQEARLRCSPMKGHSHVYWYRQLPEEGLKFMVYLQKENIIDESGMPKERFSAEFPKEGPSILRIQQVVRGDSAAYFCASSPLPDRETEAFFGQGTRLTVV.

About this clone: Other DNA variants within this sample encode the same CDR3. The J gene is TRBJ2-1, the V gene TRBV5-1, with D possibly TRBD2 on 6 matching bases. CDR1 SGHRS and CDR2 YFSETQ come from the germline V gene. Trimming stripped 2 bases from V and 4 bases from J, with 10 bases between. The CDR3 has 14 amino acids. The CDR3 loop reads CASSLGGGYNEQFF. The CDR3 DNA follows: TGCGCCAGCAGCTTAGGTGGGGGGTACAATGAGCAGTTCTTC. Supplemented by reference TRBV5-1 and TRBJ2-1, the full variable domain reads KAGVTQTPRYLIKTRGQQVTLSCSPISGHRSVSWYQQTPGQGLQFLFEYFSETQRNKGNFPGRFSGRQFSNSRSEMNVSTLELGDSALYLCASSLGGGYNEQFFGPGTRLTVL.